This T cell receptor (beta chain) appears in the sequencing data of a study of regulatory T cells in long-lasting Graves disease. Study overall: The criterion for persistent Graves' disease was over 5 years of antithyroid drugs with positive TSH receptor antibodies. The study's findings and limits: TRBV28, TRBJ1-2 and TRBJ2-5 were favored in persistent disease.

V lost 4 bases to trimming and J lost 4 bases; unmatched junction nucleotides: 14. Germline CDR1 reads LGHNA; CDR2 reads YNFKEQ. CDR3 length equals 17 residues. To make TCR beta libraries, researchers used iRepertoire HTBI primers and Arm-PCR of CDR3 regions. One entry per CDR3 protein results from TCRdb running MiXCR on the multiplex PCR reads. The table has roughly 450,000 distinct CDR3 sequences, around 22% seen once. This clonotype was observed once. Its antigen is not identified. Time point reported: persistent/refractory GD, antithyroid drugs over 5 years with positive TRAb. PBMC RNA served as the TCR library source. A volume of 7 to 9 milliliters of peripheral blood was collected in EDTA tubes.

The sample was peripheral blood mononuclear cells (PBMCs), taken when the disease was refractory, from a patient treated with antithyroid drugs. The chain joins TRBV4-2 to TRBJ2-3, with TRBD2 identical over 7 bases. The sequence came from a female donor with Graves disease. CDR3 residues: CASSPSSSGMRADTQYF. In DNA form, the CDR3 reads TGTGCCAGCAGCCCCTCCTCCAGCGGGATGAGGGCAGATACGCAGTATTTT.